Listed here are 29 T cell receptor beta chains from one sample, sequenced in a study of cytomegalovirus exposure and HLA in healthy donors. PCR was performed using 60 Vbeta and 13 Jbeta primers. Repertoires were generated with immunoSEQ multiplex PCR, while TCRdb's copy carries only in-frame clones and drops some. The sample has about 100,000 clones; 79% are singletons. Material: PBMCs. The receptor source for this set is a woman in her thirties or forties in good health and CMV-seronegative.

The chain carries TRBV4-2 and TRBJ2-5; 12 nucleotides agree with TRBD2. The DNA matches TRBJ2-7 better at its end, which makes the J call doubtful. The CDR3 is made up of 16 amino acids. Germline V gene data show CDR1 as LGHNA and CDR2 as YNFKEQ. The CDR3 protein is CASSQLAGGPSYEQYF. The CDR3 DNA sequence: TGTGCCAGCAGCCAACTAGCGGGAGGGCCGTCCTACGAGCAGTACTTC.

The chain links TRBV28 to TRBJ1-3; 9 bases line up with TRBD1. J was trimmed by 6 bases and V by 5 bases; bases with no gene match: 8. Germline assignment: CDR1 MDHEN and CDR2 SYDVKM. The CDR3 has 15 residues. CDR3 in amino acids: CASSPTGQGTNTIYF. The CDR3 bases are TGTGCCAGCAGTCCCACGGGACAGGGTACAAACACCATATATTTT.

The rearrangement links TRBV27 to TRBJ2-1; 7 positions match TRBD2. J was trimmed by 2 bases and V by 4 bases; bases with no gene match: 8. The CDR3 is made up of 16 amino acids. CDR1 and CDR2 from the germline V gene are MNHEY and SMNVEV (reference sequence). The CDR3 sequence: CASSSLIGRTYNEQFF. The CDR3 DNA is TGTGCCAGCAGTTCACTTATCGGGAGGACCTACAATGAGCAGTTCTTC.

This chain uses TRBV12-5 with TRBJ2-3, with 14 bases matching TRBD2. V gave up 5 bases and J gave up 4 bases; unmatched junction bases: 11. Germline CDR1 and CDR2: LGHNT and FRNRAP. The CDR3 consists of 18 residues. CDR3 region: CASGPGTSGGIPPDTQYF. The CDR3 DNA reads TGTGCTAGTGGTCCAGGGACTAGCGGGGGAATCCCGCCAGATACGCAGTATTTT.

The V gene is TRBV7-2, the J gene TRBJ2-3, with TRBD2 identical over 12 bases. The CDR3 loop spans 17 amino acids. The V gene's germline CDR1 is SGHTA and CDR2 FQGNSA. The J segment lost 4 bases and the V segment lost 2 bases, leaving 7 bases of the junction unmatched. DNA of the CDR3: TGTGCCAGCAGCTTATTCGCTAGCGGGGGGGTCGCAGATACGCAGTATTTT. Translating it yields CASSLFASGGVADTQYF.

The chain employs TRBV7-6 and TRBJ2-4, with D uncertain. The germline V and J ends were trimmed by 2 bases and 13 bases, with 15 bases remaining between them. The CDR3 loop spans 13 amino acids. CDR1 is SGHVS, CDR2 FNYEAQ, per germline. In DNA form, the CDR3 reads TGTGCCAGCAGCTTAAATCCCTTTGGCTCACAGTACTTC. Translation: CASSLNPFGSQYF.

The chain uses TRBV2 and TRBJ2-3; the D gene is possibly TRBD2 (6 bases). There are 13 residues in the CDR3. Trimming cost V 7 bases and J 1 base, with 9 bases left between them. In germline, CDR1 is SNHLY, CDR2 FYNNEI. The chain's CDR3 is CASMRRGTDTQYF. The CDR3 bases are TGTGCCAGCATGAGGAGGGGCACAGATACGCAGTATTTT.

The rearrangement links TRBV6-5 to TRBJ1-1; D might be TRBD1 (5 bases). Germline CDR1 reads MNHEY; CDR2 reads SVGAGI. With 5 bases removed from V and 3 bases from J, the gap between germline ends came to 13 bases. This CDR3 comprises 14 residues. CDR3 region: CASSEGWGDTEAFF. CDR3 bases: TGTGCCAGCAGTGAAGGGTGGGGGGACACTGAAGCTTTCTTT.

As to this clone: One junction end does not reproduce the germline sequence, and a read error may be involved. This chain uses TRBV5-4 with TRBJ1-2; D possibly corresponds to TRBD1 (6 bases). The CDR3 runs 14 residues. Germline CDR1 reads SGHNT; CDR2 reads YYREEE (reference sequence). As DNA, the CDR3 is TGTGCCAGCAGGCTGGGGGGGCGTAACCATGGCTACACCTTC. Protein sequence: CASRLGGRNHGYTF.

The chain has TRBV7-8 and TRBJ2-3, with TRBD1 matching 8 bases. This CDR3 has 15 amino acids. Trimming removed 3 bases from V and 2 bases from J; junction bases left unmatched: 4. Germline CDR1 SGHVS, CDR2 FQNEAQ. The CDR3 protein is CASSLDRALTDTQYF. As DNA, the CDR3 is TGTGCCAGCAGCTTGGACAGGGCCCTCACAGATACGCAGTATTTT.

This clone has more than one count but fewer than ten. The chain is built from TRBV9 and TRBJ1-1; D unresolved. CDR1 is SGDLS, CDR2 YYNGEE, per germline. V lost 0 bases and J 3 bases, leaving 6 bases between the germline ends. The CDR3 runs 13 residues. CDR3 sequence reads: CASSVGPYTEAFF. The CDR3 region has the DNA TGTGCCAGCAGCGTAGGGCCGTACACTGAAGCTTTCTTT.

V usage is TRBV6-5 and J usage is TRBJ2-7; TRBD1 might be the D (5 bases). CDR1 and CDR2 from the germline V gene are MNHEY and SVGAGI. This CDR3 is built from 16 residues. Trimming stripped 0 bases from V and 4 bases from J, with 16 bases between. CDR3 protein: CASSYSRRGSLYEQYF. CDR3 sequence (DNA): TGTGCCAGCAGTTACTCGAGAAGGGGCTCTTTGTACGAGCAGTACTTC.

This chain joins TRBV9 and TRBJ1-1; 7 positions match TRBD1. Looked up from germline, CDR1 is SGDLS and CDR2 is YYNGEE. The CDR3 consists of 15 residues. V was pared by 0 bases and J by 4 bases, with 6 bases of the junction left unmatched. The CDR3 DNA reads TGTGCCAGCAGCGTAGTAACAGGGGTGGGCACTGAAGCTTTCTTT. Its protein product is CASSVVTGVGTEAFF.

This chain links TRBV29-1 with TRBJ2-3; 8 bases line up with TRBD1. Germline CDR1 reads SQVTM; CDR2 reads ANQGSEA. The CDR3 contains 14 residues. The V gene end was trimmed by 4 bases and the J gene end by 1 base; junction bases not matched to a gene: 4. In DNA form, the CDR3 reads TGCAGCGTTGCAGGGGGCGGGGGCACAGATACGCAGTATTTT. Amino acid sequence: CSVAGGGGTDTQYF.

The rearrangement links TRBV6-1 to TRBJ1-4; TRBD1 agrees at 11 bases. V trimming: 8 bases; J trimming: 5 bases; junction bases outside the gene matches: 4. The CDR3 extends over 14 amino acids. Germline V gives CDR1 MNHNS, CDR2 SASEGT. In nucleotides, the CDR3 is TGTGCCAGCGCGGACAGGGGGCGGAATGAAAAACTGTTTTTT. Residues: CASADRGRNEKLFF.

This chain uses TRBV7-2 with TRBJ2-2; unclear D gene. The CDR3 contains 14 residues. In germline, CDR1 is SGHTA, CDR2 FQGNSA. Between the trimmed V and J ends, which lost 4 bases and 1 base, there was a span of 7 bases. The CDR3 is CASSSGRNTGELFF. The CDR3 DNA sequence: TGTGCCAGCAGCTCAGGCCGGAACACCGGGGAGCTGTTTTTT.

The chain couples TRBV5-8 to TRBJ2-1; TRBD2 agrees at 11 bases. The CDR3 spans 17 residues. Per the germline V gene, CDR1 is SGHTS and CDR2 is YDEGEE. The V and J ends lost 2 bases and 7 bases, in that order; junction bases with no gene match: 11. The chain's CDR3 is CASSLHLTSGGENEQFF. The CDR3 DNA reads TGTGCCAGCAGCTTACACCTAACTAGCGGGGGAGAGAATGAGCAGTTCTTC.

The rearrangement uses TRBV28 and TRBJ2-7; 14 bases map to TRBD2. The trim removed 4 bases at V and 6 bases at J, leaving 14 bases unmatched. The CDR3 loop spans 18 amino acids. Germline-derived CDR1 and CDR2 are MDHEN and SYDVKM. This chain's CDR3 is CASSYYRRTSGRIPEQYF. As DNA, the CDR3 is TGTGCCAGCAGTTACTACCGAAGGACTAGCGGGAGGATCCCCGAGCAGTACTTC.

The J gene is TRBJ1-6, the V gene TRBV6-1; maybe TRBD1 (5 bases). V lost 3 bases to trimming and J lost 0 bases, with 9 bases between them. The CDR3 has 16 amino acids. The germline gives CDR1 MNHNS, CDR2 SASEGT. CDR3: CASSEFDSSYNSPLHF. The CDR3 DNA sequence: TGTGCCAGCAGTGAGTTCGACAGCTCCTATAATTCACCCCTCCACTTT.

This chain connects TRBV5-1 to TRBJ2-1, with a tentative D call TRBD2 (5 bases). The CDR3 is 12 residues long. In germline, CDR1 is SGHRS, CDR2 YFSETQ. V was shortened by 2 bases and J by 5 bases, with 5 bases between the two germline ends. The chain's CDR3 is CASSFGDNEQFF. CDR3 DNA: TGCGCCAGCAGCTTCGGGGACAATGAGCAGTTCTTC.

The J gene is TRBJ1-1, the V gene TRBV10-3; 9 bases are shared with TRBD1. The germline V gene has CDR1 ENHRY and CDR2 SYGVKD. The CDR3 sequence is 18 residues long. V gave up 3 bases and J gave up 0 bases; unmatched junction bases: 11. In DNA, the CDR3 is TGTGCCATCAGTGACCCGCGAATTACAGGGGGCATGAACACTGAAGCTTTCTTT. This translates into CAISDPRITGGMNTEAFF.

The chain links TRBV28 to TRBJ1-2; 7 bases align to TRBD1. The V gene's germline CDR1 is MDHEN and CDR2 SYDVKM. Trimming removed 6 bases from V and 0 bases from J; junction bases left unmatched: 7. The CDR3 contains 15 residues. As DNA, the CDR3 is TGTGCCAGCAGCACAACAGGGGCCACTAACTATGGCTACACCTTC. It yields the protein CASSTTGATNYGYTF.

Details on this clone: A junction end diverges from the germline sequence, so it may reflect a read error. The rearrangement uses TRBV7-9 and TRBJ1-6; no definite D call. CDR3 length: 16 amino acids. CDR1 and CDR2 (germline): SEHNR, FQNEAQ (reference sequence). The DNA of the CDR3 is TGTTCCAGCAGCGCGACGTCGGGAGCCTATAATTCACCCCTCCACTTT. Its protein is CSSSATSGAYNSPLHF.

The chain uses TRBV28 and TRBJ2-2; D might be TRBD2 (7 bases). Germline CDR1 reads MDHEN; CDR2 reads SYDVKM. Trimming left V 8 bases short and J 0 bases short, with 19 bases between. This CDR3 is 17 amino acids long. CDR3 DNA: TGTGCCAGCCATGTTATCAAGGGGGGGGCGAACACCGGGGAGCTGTTTTTT. Its protein is CASHVIKGGANTGELFF.

Notes on this clone: The same CDR3 also results from other DNA sequences found in this sample. This rearrangement joins TRBV11-2 to TRBJ2-5, with D unresolved. Trimming took 1 base from V and 7 from J, leaving 4 bases between them. CDR1 is SGHAT, CDR2 FQNNGV, per germline. This CDR3 is built from 11 residues. The CDR3 bases are TGTGCCAGCAGCTTAGGAGGGACCCAGTACTTC. This sequence encodes CASSLGGTQYF.

J is TRBJ2-5 and V is TRBV28; 10 bases agree with TRBD2. Looked up from germline, CDR1 is MDHEN and CDR2 is SYDVKM. V lost 5 bases and J lost 2; bases outside the gene matches: 8. This CDR3 is 16 amino acids long. The CDR3 coding sequence is TGTGCCAGCAGTCTACGACTAGCGGGTACTCAAGAGACCCAGTACTTC. As protein: CASSLRLAGTQETQYF.

The CDR3: CASRPQGVRGEQYF. CDR3 DNA: TGTGCCAGCAGACCACAGGGGGTCCGGGGCGAGCAGTACTTC. The V and J genes are TRBV28 and TRBJ2-7, with TRBD1 identical over 8 bases. Trimming took 6 bases from V and 6 from J; bases not matched to a gene: 10. The CDR3 contains 14 residues. The germline V gene has CDR1 MDHEN and CDR2 SYDVKM.

V usage is TRBV13 and J usage is TRBJ1-5, with 7 bases identical to TRBD1. Germline V lookup: CDR1 PRHDT, CDR2 FYEKMQ (reference sequence). Trimming cost V 5 bases and J 4 bases; bases outside gene matches: 2. The CDR3 spans 13 residues. Here the CDR3 DNA reads TGTGCCAGCAGCGTCAGGGGGAATCAGCCCCAGCATTTT. It encodes CASSVRGNQPQHF.

This chain connects TRBV18 to TRBJ2-7; 8 bases line up with TRBD2. CDR3 length: 18 residues. Germline CDR1 and CDR2: KGHSH and LQKENI. The V segment lost 10 bases and the J segment 2 bases; nucleotides outside the gene matches: 22. The CDR3: CATSQGVSSGSYPYEQYF. CDR3 bases: TGTGCCACCTCCCAAGGGGTATCTAGCGGGTCTTACCCCTACGAGCAGTACTTC.